One sample yielded the 32 T cell receptor beta chains listed below, sequenced in a study of T-cell reconstitution after alpha-beta-depleted transplantation in children (dated by TCRdb to the mid-2010s). Per the publication, the treatment or condition label means: allogeneic hematopoietic cell transplantation with graft depleted of TCRalphabeta T cells and CD19 B cells. Receptor libraries were prepared by PCR. The sequencing machine was an Illumina HiSeq 2500. To normalize quantification of the TCRbeta repertoire, the TCR libraries were built with molecular barcoding that relied on unique molecular identifiers. TCRdb reprocessing: public reads trimmed at Q25 with fastp, clones called with MiXCR, in-frame beta chains kept. Each entry merges the rows of one CDR3 protein and shows their most common DNA and genes. The sample profile shows about 980,000 distinct CDR3 sequences; roughly 29% of them were found once. Together, the top ten hold about 28% of the sample.

The sequencing used PBMCs, mostly from graft donor cells, collected 360 days after TCRalphabeta/CD19-depleted stem cell transplant. Every receptor here comes from a boy younger than two who had a stem cell transplant for SCID, so the T cells may come from the graft donor.

This sequence joins TRBV28 and TRBJ2-7; TRBD1 matches 7 bases. The CDR3 loop spans 14 amino acids. Trimming removed 6 bases from V and 5 bases from J; junction bases left unmatched: 10. Germline-derived CDR1 and CDR2 are MDHEN and SYDVKM. The CDR3 DNA reads TGTGCCAGCAGGTTTACGGACAGGTTCCACGAGCAGTACTTC. Its protein product is CASRFTDRFHEQYF.

This chain uses TRBV6-1 with TRBJ2-2, with a weak D call TRBD1 (7 bases). V was trimmed by 7 bases and J by 1 base, leaving 13 bases between them. The CDR3 is 15 amino acids. Germline V lookup: CDR1 MNHNS, CDR2 SASEGT. The CDR3 bases are TGTGCCAGCAAACCAGGGGGGCTGAACACCGGGGAGCTGTTTTTT. Residues: CASKPGGLNTGELFF.

This clonotype was counted between two and nine times. The chain uses TRBV29-1 and TRBJ2-5, with D hard to call. CDR1 and CDR2 (germline): SQVTM, ANQGSEA. The V and J ends lost 8 bases and 0 bases respectively, with 10 bases between them. This CDR3 is built from 12 residues. CDR3 amino acids: CSSRRYQETQYF. The CDR3 DNA follows: TGCAGCTCTAGACGGTACCAAGAGACCCAGTACTTC.

This clonotype was detected a few times. The genes are TRBV3-1 and TRBJ2-7; maybe TRBD2 (5 bases). Germline CDR1 is LGHDT and CDR2 is YNNKEL (reference sequence). Deletions cut 11 bases from V and 7 bases from J, with 24 bases between. CDR3 length: 14 residues. This chain's CDR3 is CADPRRRGPLEQYF. The CDR3, as DNA: TGTGCCGACCCTCGTAGGAGAGGGCCCTTGGAGCAGTACTTC.

This clonotype was recorded a few times. J is TRBJ2-1 and V is TRBV9, with 8 bases that match TRBD2. Germline V CDR1 and CDR2: SGDLS, YYNGEE. The CDR3 covers 17 residues. J lost 1 base, V lost 2 bases, and 8 bases had no gene match. CDR3 coding DNA: TGTGCCAGCAGCGTCGTCCCTTTAGCGGGGTCCTACAATGAGCAGTTCTTC. Protein sequence: CASSVVPLAGSYNEQFF.

A few counts support this clonotype. The chain's CDR3 is CASSSRLARETQYF. The CDR3 coding sequence is TGTGCCAGCAGCTCCCGACTAGCGCGGGAGACCCAGTACTTC. This chain uses TRBV7-2 with TRBJ2-5, with 8 nucleotides matching TRBD2. This CDR3 region has 14 residues. Germline CDR1 reads SGHTA; CDR2 reads FQGNSA. Trimming cost V 4 bases and J 5 bases; bases outside gene matches: 6.

In this sample, this clonotype turned up a few times. The junction departs from the called germline gene at one end, perhaps through a read error. The chain combines TRBV12-3 or TRBV12-4 with TRBJ1-5; no clear D. The CDR3 consists of 12 residues. The CDR3 DNA reads as TGTGCCAGCGGTTTAGGCAATCAGCCCCAGCATTTT. Amino acid sequence: CASGLGNQPQHF.

This clonotype was picked up a small number of times. V is TRBV20-1 and J is TRBJ2-7; no firm D call. The length of the CDR3 is 11 residues. Germline loops: CDR1 DFQATT, CDR2 SNEGSKA (reference sequence). V was clipped by 2 bases and J by 3 bases, with 5 bases between them. Here the CDR3 DNA reads TGCAGTGCTAGACTGTACTACGAGCAGTACTTC. Translating it yields CSARLYYEQYF.

The genes are TRBV11-2 and TRBJ2-7, with D possibly being TRBD1 (5 bases). The CDR3 is 15 residues long. Between the trimmed V and J ends, which lost 2 bases and 1 base, there was a span of 12 bases. Germline V gives CDR1 SGHAT, CDR2 FQNNGV. In nucleotides, the CDR3 is TGTGCCAGCAGCTTAAAAAGACAGTTATCCTACGAGCAGTACTTC. It specifies CASSLKRQLSYEQYF.

This clonotype was counted between two and nine times. This chain uses TRBV20-1 with TRBJ2-3, with 9 bases identical to TRBD2. CDR3 length equals 14 residues. V shed 1 base, J shed 7 bases, and the junction held 6 bases outside the gene matches. Germline-derived CDR1 and CDR2 are DFQATT and SNEGSKA (reference sequence). CDR3 nucleotides: TGCAGTGCTAGAGGAGCGGGGGGCATTTATACGCAGTATTTT. Protein sequence: CSARGAGGIYTQYF.

V gene TRBV6-1 combines with J gene TRBJ2-1; 8 positions agree with TRBD2. The CDR3 sequence is 14 residues long. Looked up from germline, CDR1 is MNHNS and CDR2 is SASEGT. Trimming took 6 bases from V and 8 from J; bases not matched to a gene: 9. CDR3 residues: CASRAGLVSDEQFF. CDR3 nucleotide sequence: TGTGCCAGCAGAGCGGGACTAGTGTCTGATGAGCAGTTCTTC.

This clonotype was seen just once. The chain links TRBV11-1 to TRBJ2-1, with 7 nucleotides matching TRBD1. The length of the CDR3 is 16 residues. V was pared by 5 bases and J by 6 bases, with 13 bases of the junction left unmatched. Germline V gives CDR1 SGHAT, CDR2 FQDESV (reference sequence). This chain's CDR3 is CASSGDRVYFSNEQFF. For the CDR3, the DNA is TGTGCCAGCAGCGGAGACAGGGTTTATTTCTCCAATGAGCAGTTCTTC.

DNA for the CDR3: TGTGCCAGAAGCTTTGGACGGTATGACAATCAGCCCCAGCATTTT. This translates into CARSFGRYDNQPQHF. This sequence joins TRBV5-3 and TRBJ1-5; D is unclear. TRBV5-3 is annotated as an ORF whose role is uncertain. V gave up 2 bases and J gave up 3 bases, with 12 bases separating them. The CDR3 runs 15 residues.

The V gene is TRBV10-3, the J gene TRBJ2-2; D gene ambiguous. Germline V CDR1 and CDR2: ENHRY, SYGVKD. Deletions cut 8 bases from V and 6 bases from J, with 13 bases between. This CDR3 spans 13 amino acids. This chain's CDR3 is CAIRQGLPGELFF. Written as DNA, the CDR3 is TGTGCCATCCGCCAAGGGCTTCCCGGGGAGCTGTTTTTT.

This clonotype has only a few counts. The rearrangement links TRBV7-9 to TRBJ2-1; D unresolved. This CDR3 is built from 12 residues. Germline CDR1 SEHNR, CDR2 FQNEAQ (reference sequence). Trimming removed 1 base at V and 10 bases at J, with 8 bases between. CDR3 DNA sequence: TGTGCCAGCAGCTTAGGTATGAGGGAGCAGTTCTTC. Translating gives CASSLGMREQFF.

This clonotype showed up just once. This chain connects TRBV4-1 to TRBJ2-1; a possible D gene is TRBD2 (5 bases). This CDR3 has 18 amino acids. Trimming removed 1 base at V and 1 base at J, with 17 bases between. Germline CDR1 is MGHRA and CDR2 is YSYEKL. The DNA for the CDR3 is TGCGCCAGCAGCCAAGTACCCTCAAAGCGGAAGTCCTACAATGAGCAGTTCTTC. Amino acid sequence: CASSQVPSKRKSYNEQFF.

CDR3 nucleotides: TGTGCACGGCGGTCTCCCTACGAGCAGTACTTC. Its translation: CARRSPYEQYF. The V call is TRBV28, the J call TRBJ2-7, with D uncertain. Per germline, CDR1 MDHEN and CDR2 SYDVKM. The CDR3 loop spans 11 amino acids.

J is TRBJ2-3 and V is TRBV5-1; a possible D gene is TRBD2 (5 bases). Per the germline V gene, CDR1 is SGHRS and CDR2 is YFSETQ. This CDR3 comprises 18 residues. The germline V and J ends were trimmed by 0 bases and 0 bases, with 17 bases remaining between them. DNA of the CDR3: TGCGCCAGCAGCTTGGACGTGGCGGACTGGTATAGCACAGATACGCAGTATTTT. It is translated as CASSLDVADWYSTDTQYF.

The V and J genes are TRBV24-1 and TRBJ2-5; no firm D call. Germline V gene lookup returns CDR1 KGHDR and CDR2 SFDVKD. Trimming stripped 9 bases from V and 1 base from J, with 11 bases between. The CDR3 covers 13 residues. The CDR3: CATRFGTQETQYF. The CDR3 DNA sequence: TGTGCCACCCGTTTTGGAACCCAAGAGACCCAGTACTTC.

The chain recombines TRBV2 with TRBJ2-1; no firm D call. Per germline, CDR1 SNHLY and CDR2 FYNNEI. The CDR3 contains 16 residues. The germline V and J ends were trimmed by 6 bases and 5 bases, with 20 bases remaining between them. The CDR3 protein is CASSSKTGLRNNEQFF. The CDR3 DNA is TGTGCCAGCAGCTCCAAAACGGGTTTAAGGAACAATGAGCAGTTCTTC. The entire variable domain, with the rest obtained from reference TRBV2 and TRBJ2-1, is as follows: EPEVTQTPSHQVTQMGQEVILRCVPISNHLYFYWYRQILGQKVEFLVSFYNNEISEKSEIFDDQFSVERPDGSNFTLKIRSTKLEDSAMYFCASSSKTGLRNNEQFFGPGTRLTVL.

The chain has TRBV4-2 and TRBJ2-1, with D unclear. CDR3 length: 14 residues. V was cut by 8 bases and J by 2 bases, with 13 bases left in between. Germline lookup yields CDR1 LGHNA and CDR2 YNFKEQ. CDR3 region: CASGPGPPYNEQFF. The DNA for the CDR3 is TGTGCCAGCGGCCCCGGGCCTCCCTACAATGAGCAGTTCTTC.

The V gene is TRBV20-1, the J gene TRBJ2-5; D unclear. The CDR3 consists of 11 residues. CDR1 and CDR2 from the germline V gene are DFQATT and SNEGSKA (reference sequence). V lost 6 bases, J lost 5 bases, and 10 bases lay in between. The CDR3 region is CSAKFGETQYF. The CDR3 nucleotides are TGCAGTGCCAAGTTTGGGGAGACCCAGTACTTC.

The chain carries TRBV4-2 and TRBJ2-3; D is uncertain. CDR3 size: 15 residues. Trimming removed 0 bases at V and 2 bases at J, with 9 bases between. Germline V gene lookup returns CDR1 LGHNA and CDR2 YNFKEQ. CDR3 protein: CASSQEVRLTDTQYF. As DNA, the CDR3 is TGTGCCAGCAGCCAAGAGGTCAGGCTCACAGATACGCAGTATTTT.

This clonotype appeared a few times. This chain connects TRBV28 to TRBJ2-3; tentatively, D is TRBD1 (6 bases). Between the trimmed V and J ends, which lost 3 bases and 0 bases, there was a span of 22 bases. There are 19 residues in the CDR3. The germline CDR1 and CDR2 sequences are MDHEN and SYDVKM. The CDR3 region is CASSFWAGAGSFSTDTQYF. The CDR3 bases are TGTGCCAGCAGTTTCTGGGCAGGGGCTGGCTCCTTTAGCACAGATACGCAGTATTTT. Full variable domain (outside the CDR3, taken from reference TRBV28 and TRBJ2-3): DVKVTQSSRYLVKRTGEKVFLECVQDMDHENMFWYRQDPGLGLRLIYFSYDVKMKEKGDIPEGYSVSREKKERFSLILESASTNQTSMYLCASSFWAGAGSFSTDTQYFGPGTRLTVL.

This chain joins TRBV29-1 and TRBJ2-2, with D unclear. The V end lost 8 bases, the J end lost 7 bases, and 17 bases lay between the germline ends. CDR1 is SQVTM, CDR2 ANQGSEA, per germline. The CDR3 loop spans 13 amino acids. The CDR3 bases are TGCAGCTCGCGTTGGGGATCTGACGGGGAGCTGTTTTTT. As protein: CSSRWGSDGELFF.

A few counts support this clonotype. The genes are TRBV9 and TRBJ2-5; 11 bases fit TRBD2. This CDR3 spans 16 amino acids. V was pared by 1 base and J by 5 bases, with 7 bases of the junction left unmatched. The germline CDR1 and CDR2 sequences are SGDLS and YYNGEE. Here the CDR3 DNA reads TGTGCCAGCAGCGTAAATAGCGGGGGGGCGAAGGAGACCCAGTACTTC. It encodes CASSVNSGGAKETQYF. Full variable domain (outside the CDR3, taken from reference TRBV9 and TRBJ2-5): DSGVTQTPKHLITATGQRVTLRCSPRSGDLSVYWYQQSLDQGLQFLIQYYNGEERAKGNILERFSAQQFPDLHSELNLSSLELGDSALYFCASSVNSGGAKETQYFGPGTRLLVL.

This chain uses TRBV20-1 with TRBJ1-5; D unclear. The CDR3 length is 12 residues. Trimming pared 7 bases from V and 5 bases from J, leaving 12 bases between. CDR1 DFQATT and CDR2 SNEGSKA come from the germline V gene (reference sequence). DNA of the CDR3: TGCAGTGGCGGGCGGCTCGATCAGCCCCAGCATTTT. This gives the protein CSGGRLDQPQHF.

This clonotype was counted a few times. This chain connects TRBV15 to TRBJ2-1; possibly TRBD1 or TRBD2 for D (5 bases each). Per germline, CDR1 LNHNV and CDR2 YYDKDF (reference sequence). V was pared by 1 base and J by 5 bases, with 15 bases between. CDR3 length: 16 amino acids. As DNA, the CDR3 is TGTGCCACCAGCAGAGGGATGAGGGGCCGCCACAATGAGCAGTTCTTC. Its translation is CATSRGMRGRHNEQFF.

This clonotype was picked up a small number of times. The V call is TRBV20-1, the J call TRBJ1-5, with 12 bases that match TRBD1. The CDR3 has 20 residues. J gave up 4 bases and V 3 bases, and 19 bases lay outside the gene matches. Germline CDR1 and CDR2: DFQATT and SNEGSKA (reference sequence). The CDR3 region is CSASPRRGTGGLWGNQPQHF. CDR3 coding DNA: TGCAGTGCTAGCCCCCGCCGGGGGACAGGGGGCTTGTGGGGGAATCAGCCCCAGCATTTT.

This rearrangement joins TRBV12-3 or TRBV12-4 to TRBJ2-6; D is uncertain. The CDR3 spans 14 residues. The V end was cut by 7 bases, the J end by 1 base, with 8 bases between. The CDR3 DNA follows: TGTGCCAGCATTCAGGAGTCTGGGGCCAACGTCCTGACTTTC. It encodes CASIQESGANVLTF.

The chain has TRBV5-1 and TRBJ2-7; 7 nucleotides line up with TRBD1. V shed 0 bases, J shed 2 bases, and the junction held 5 bases outside the gene matches. The germline V gene has CDR1 SGHRS and CDR2 YFSETQ. The CDR3 sequence is 15 residues long. The CDR3 reads CASSLEGQSPYEQYF. CDR3 sequence (DNA): TGCGCCAGCAGCTTGGAGGGACAGTCCCCCTACGAGCAGTACTTC.

This clonotype was detected only a few times. The chain uses TRBV20-1 and TRBJ2-1, with D unresolved. Germline V gene data show CDR1 as DFQATT and CDR2 as SNEGSKA (reference sequence). The CDR3 covers 14 residues. The V end lost 0 bases, the J end lost 2 bases, and 8 bases lay between the germline ends. DNA for the CDR3: TGCAGTGCTAGAGATAGCCAGCCCTACAATGAGCAGTTCTTC. Translating gives CSARDSQPYNEQFF.